What follows are 10 T cell receptor beta chains derived from one specimen sequenced in a study of blood T cell repertoires in COVID-19. TCRdb's copy holds only in-frame clones and misses some; the assay was immunoSEQ multiplex PCR. The profile covers 230,000 or so clones, with roughly 89% appearing a single time and around 4.6% taken by the ten largest. The material sequenced was peripheral blood. These TCRs come from a woman aged 40 to 55 who had recovered from COVID-19.

This clone was detected once. This chain connects TRBV5-4 to TRBJ2-3, with D hard to call. The CDR3 runs 13 residues. Trimming left V 4 bases short and J 4 bases short, with 10 bases between. Germline-derived CDR1 and CDR2 are SGHNT and YYREEE (reference sequence). The chain's CDR3 is CASSPNRADTQYF. CDR3 DNA sequence: TGTGCCAGCAGCCCAAACCGGGCAGATACGCAGTATTTT.

J is TRBJ2-5 and V is TRBV29-1; 9 bases line up with TRBD1. Trimming at V came to 1 base and at J to 5 bases, leaving 8 bases not matched to a gene. The CDR3 covers 15 residues. Germline V gives CDR1 SQVTM, CDR2 ANQGSEA. CDR3 bases: TGCAGCGTTGAAGGGGGACAGGGCAGAAGGGAGACCCAGTACTTC. Translated: CSVEGGQGRRETQYF.

J is TRBJ1-6 and V is TRBV18; possible D gene TRBD1, 5 bases. Per the germline V gene, CDR1 is KGHSH and CDR2 is LQKENI. Trimming stripped 4 bases from V and 6 bases from J, with 13 bases between. This CDR3 is built from 15 residues. DNA of the CDR3: TGTGCCAGCTCACGGGGGACTGCTCTTAATTCACCCCTCCACTTT. Its protein is CASSRGTALNSPLHF.

This clone was seen a single time. This chain connects TRBV30 to TRBJ1-5; D is uncertain. The V gene's germline CDR1 is GTSNPN and CDR2 SVGIG (reference sequence). The ends were cut back, 5 bases at V and 0 bases at J, with 11 bases in the middle. The CDR3 contains 14 residues. The DNA of the CDR3 is TGTGCCTGGGAGCCCGACTATAGCAATCAGCCCCAGCATTTT. It is translated as CAWEPDYSNQPQHF.

The chain recombines TRBV29-1 with TRBJ1-2; a weak D match, TRBD1 (5 bases). V lost 3 bases, J lost 6 bases, and 14 bases lay in between. Germline lookup yields CDR1 SQVTM and CDR2 ANQGSEA. CDR3 length: 13 amino acids. In nucleotides, the CDR3 is TGCAGCGTTGACTCGGGGGAAGGGAATGGCTACACCTTC. It codes for CSVDSGEGNGYTF.

V usage is TRBV5-1 and J usage is TRBJ1-6; D is possibly TRBD1 (6 bases). There are 15 residues in the CDR3. The germline V gene encodes CDR1 SGHRS and CDR2 YFSETQ. Trimming cost V 6 bases and J 9 bases, with 19 bases left between them. CDR3 in DNA: TGCGCCAGCAACCGAGCAGGGGTCGGAGGTTCACCCCTCCACTTT. It translates to CASNRAGVGGSPLHF.

This clone has only one observation. The rearrangement links TRBV18 to TRBJ2-6; a possible D gene is TRBD1 (6 bases). The CDR3 runs to 17 residues. Germline V gives CDR1 KGHSH, CDR2 LQKENI. V was shortened by 3 bases and J by 2 bases, with 14 bases between the two germline ends. The CDR3 sequence is CASSPITGPTGANVLTF. The CDR3 bases are TGTGCCAGCTCACCTATAACAGGGCCCACTGGGGCCAACGTCCTGACTTTC.

To note about this clone: Other nucleotide sequences in the sample specify the same CDR3. The genes are TRBV20-1 and TRBJ1-1; D gene ambiguous. CDR1 and CDR2 from the germline V gene are DFQATT and SNEGSKA (reference sequence). CDR3 length: 11 amino acids. V dropped 1 base and J dropped 5 bases, with 5 bases sitting between them. DNA for the CDR3: TGCAGTGCTAGAGGCGGGACTGAAGCTTTCTTT. Its protein product is CSARGGTEAFF.

This clone was counted once. V usage is TRBV6-5 and J usage is TRBJ1-2, with D perhaps TRBD1 (6 bases). Trimming took 2 bases from V and 9 from J, leaving 16 bases between them. The CDR3 has 14 residues. From germline, CDR1 is MNHEY and CDR2 SVGAGI. The CDR3 DNA follows: TGTGCCAGCAGTTACCTGGACAGCCGGAACCGCTACACCTTC. Protein: CASSYLDSRNRYTF.

The rearrangement joins TRBV28 to TRBJ1-5; no clear D gene. Trimming cost V 5 bases and J 0 bases, with 8 bases left between them. The CDR3 extends over 14 amino acids. Looked up from germline, CDR1 is MDHEN and CDR2 is SYDVKM. The CDR3 region has the DNA TGTGCCAGCAGTGGGCAGTTTAGCAATCAGCCCCAGCATTTT. Its protein product is CASSGQFSNQPQHF.